This entry features one T cell receptor (beta chain) sequence. Its antigen is not known. This sample was included in a study of shared clonotypes between healthy human individuals. Looking at the study overall: Three men and two women, aged 18 to 49, were donors.

TCRdb's copy holds only in-frame clones and misses some; the assay was immunoSEQ multiplex PCR. This table holds 1.6 million or so clones, roughly 96% found once. Notes on the study in general: The sole specimen, blood, was sampled, and tissue repertoires likely differ.

The TCR sequence derives from a man aged 30-40 years in good health. What was sequenced was naive CD4+ T cells sorted from blood. The sample's subset: CD45RA+ positively selected.

The CDR3 here is CASSTGYPGTDTQYF. CDR3 sequence (DNA): TGCGCCAGCAGCACAGGGTATCCGGGCACAGATACGCAGTATTTT. The V gene is TRBV5-1, the J gene TRBJ2-3, with D perhaps matching TRBD1 (6 bases). V was trimmed by 4 bases and J by 1 base, leaving 13 bases between them. Germline V CDR1 and CDR2: SGHRS, YFSETQ. This CDR3 is built from 15 residues.